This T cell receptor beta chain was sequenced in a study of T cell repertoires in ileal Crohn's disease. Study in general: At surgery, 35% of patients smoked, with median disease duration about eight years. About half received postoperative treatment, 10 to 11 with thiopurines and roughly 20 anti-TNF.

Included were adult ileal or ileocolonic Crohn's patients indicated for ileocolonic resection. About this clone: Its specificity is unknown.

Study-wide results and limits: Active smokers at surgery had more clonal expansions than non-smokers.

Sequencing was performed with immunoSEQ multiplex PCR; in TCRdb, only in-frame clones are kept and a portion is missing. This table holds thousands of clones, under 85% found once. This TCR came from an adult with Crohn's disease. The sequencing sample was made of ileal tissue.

DNA of the CDR3: TGTGCCAGCAGCCCAGGTGGCGCGGGAGGGTACACAGATACGCAGTATTTT. Protein: CASSPGGAGGYTDTQYF. The genes are TRBV11-2 and TRBJ2-3; 9 bases agree with TRBD2. Germline CDR1 reads SGHAT; CDR2 reads FQNNGV. With 5 bases clipped from V and 2 bases from J, the junction kept 11 bases outside the gene matches. This CDR3 is 17 amino acids long. The full variable domain, its missing parts supplied by reference TRBV11-2 and TRBJ2-3, is EAGVAQSPRYKIIEKRQSVAFWCNPISGHATLYWYQQILGQGPKLLIQFQNNGVVDDSQLPKDRFSAERLKGVDSTLKIQPAKLEDSAVYLCASSPGGAGGYTDTQYFGPGTRLTVL.